The clone carrying this T cell receptor (beta chain) was observed at least ten times. The data originate from a study of neurological immune-mediated disorders. From 15-18 subjects, each sequencing run yielded over 170 million TCR-beta sequences. TCRdb used MiXCR to reprocess the 5' RACE reads, holding one entry per CDR3 protein. The sample yields some 60,000 distinct CDR3 sequences, under 3% seen once. This CDR3 region has 14 residues. Germline trimming cut 6 bases from V and 2 bases from J; bases unmatched to any gene: 5. Germline lookup yields CDR1 MNHEY and CDR2 SVGAGI. The clonotype comes from a man in his fifties with multiple sclerosis. The chain combines TRBV6-5 with TRBJ2-7; 9 bases are a match to TRBD1. The material sequenced was PBMCs. The CDR3 nucleotides read TGTGCCAGCAGACTGGGACAGGGTGCCTACGAGCAGTACTTC. Protein: CASRLGQGAYEQYF.